This record covers a single T cell receptor (beta chain). Its antigen specificity is not known. No per-base quality is available; no much larger clone lies one base away. A two-step, bias-controlled multiplex PCR was used to amplify TCRbeta CDR3 regions from genomic DNA. Primers specific for every TRBV and TRBJ gene segment were used in the multiplex PCR. The immunoSEQ Assay was used to generate TCRbeta repertoire data. From the authors' description of their analysis: A relative-frequency ratio and a modified nearest-neighbor algorithm were applied to filter and cluster reads so that closely related sequences were merged. The V, D and J gene assignments for CDR3 sequences were based on IMGT annotation. Template counts were corrected for PCR amplification bias and quantified by comparison with synthetic TCR CDR3 analog sequences. Only unique productive sequences, defined as in-frame CDR3 sequences without stop codons, were included in the analyses. Clonality, defined as 1 minus Pielou's evenness, and iChao1 richness were computed with the immunoSEQ Analyzer software. Depending on the Shapiro-Wilk normality results, either Student's t-test or a non-parametric test was run in JMP for statistical testing. TCRdb mirrors the immuneACCESS table, restricted to in-frame sequences. Some clones are absent from its copies; in checked studies, under half trace to an unresolved V gene, and the reason for the others is unknown. The V and J calls and clone size are taken from that table; D and trimming were inferred from the DNA. This sample gives 5,500 to 7,000 clones in total; roughly 96% of them show up just once. Jointly, the top ten make up about 0.36% of the sample.

This sample is drawn from a study of naive CD8 T cells in extremely preterm neonates (dated by TCRdb to about 2017). About the full investigation: The adult participants' age range is given as 25-50 years in the abstract but as 20-50 years in the methods. Sorted naive CD8+ T cells from four age groups (extremely preterm neonates, term neonates, young children and adults) were used in the study to compare TCRbeta CDR3 repertoires. The paper's findings and limits, for the study overall: Prospective longitudinal studies of preterm and term neonates were called for by the authors so that T cell development could be tracked within individuals. Compared with the older groups, preterm CDR3s were shorter and closer to germline, carrying fewer N additions and showing less junctional trimming. Preterm neonates had significantly lower iChao1 richness than all other age groups (p < 0.05) and an even clone distribution, indicating a less rich repertoire. As limitations, the authors pointed to a small sample size and variable productive template counts among preterm samples. A higher proportion of shared CDR3 nucleotide sequences was found in preterm neonates (2.7%) than in term neonates (approximately 0.4%), young children (approximately 0.03%) and adults (roughly 0.01%).

Peripheral blood was donated by five healthy children aged roughly 16-56 months undergoing elective routine surgery and by five healthy nonsmoking adults. A FACSAria III cell sorter was used to sort live, Annexin V-negative naive CD8+ T cells (CD3+CD8+CD45RA+CCR7+). Each sample yielded between roughly 18,000 and 110,000 sorted naive CD8+ T cells. Ficoll-Paque density gradient centrifugation was used to isolate mononuclear cells from diluted blood. Before sorting, mononuclear cells were cryopreserved in 10% DMSO plus 90% FBS and kept long term at -150 degrees C. After thawing, the cells were stained with Annexin V and with antibodies against CD3, CD8, CCR7 and CD45RA. The DNeasy Blood and Tissue Kit was used to extract genomic DNA from sorted cell pellets that had been snap-frozen. The CDR3, from cysteine to phenylalanine, totals 15 residues. Here the CDR3 DNA is all that survives: 45 bases in frame from base 1. The germline V gene encodes CDR1 LNHDA and CDR2 SQIVND (reference sequence). Trimming takes 5 bases off V and 11 bases off J; junction bases not matched to a gene: 16.

Sequencing was done on a sample of naive CD8+ T cells from blood. The receptor was derived from a human donor in good health. The chain employs TRBV19 and TRBJ2-5; TRBD2 agrees with 8 junctional bases. In nucleotide form, the sequence is TGTGCCAGTAGTTTGGGCGGGGGGCGCGCACGGGAGCAGTACTTC. Its protein is CASSLGGGRAREQYF.